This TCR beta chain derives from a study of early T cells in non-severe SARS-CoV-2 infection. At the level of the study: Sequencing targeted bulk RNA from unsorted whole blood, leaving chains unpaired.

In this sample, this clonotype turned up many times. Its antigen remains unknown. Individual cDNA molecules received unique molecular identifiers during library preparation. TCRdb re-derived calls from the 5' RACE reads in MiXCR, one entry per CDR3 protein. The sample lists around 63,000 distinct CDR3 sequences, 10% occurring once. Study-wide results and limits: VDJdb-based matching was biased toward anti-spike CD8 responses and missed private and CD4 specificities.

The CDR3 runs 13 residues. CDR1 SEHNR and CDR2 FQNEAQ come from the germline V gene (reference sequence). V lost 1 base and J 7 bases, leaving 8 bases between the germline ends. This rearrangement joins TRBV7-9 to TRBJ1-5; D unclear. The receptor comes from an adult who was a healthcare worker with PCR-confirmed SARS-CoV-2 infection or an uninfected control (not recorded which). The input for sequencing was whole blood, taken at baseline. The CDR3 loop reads CASSLGGLQPQHF. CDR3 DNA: TGTGCCAGCAGCTTAGGGGGTTTACAGCCCCAGCATTTT. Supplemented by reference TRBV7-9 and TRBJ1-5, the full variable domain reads DTGVSQNPRHKITKRGQNVTFRCDPISEHNRLYWYRQTLGQGPEFLTYFQNEAQLEKSRLLSDRFSAERPKGSFSTLEIQRTEQGDSAMYLCASSLGGLQPQHFGDGTRLSIL.